The present T cell receptor (beta chain) was sequenced within a study of regulatory T cells in long-lasting Graves disease. Specified time point: newly diagnosed GD, antithyroid drugs for less than 3 months. From PBMCs, RNA was extracted and then used to make the TCR library. Arm-PCR of CDR3 regions with iRepertoire HTBI primers generated TCR beta libraries. From the multiplex PCR reads, TCRdb called clonotypes with MiXCR, one entry per CDR3 protein. The sample shows 350,000 to 400,000 distinct CDR3 sequences, around 15% of them seen only once. The CDR3 has 14 amino acids. Trimming cost V 4 bases and J 1 base, with 11 bases left between them. Germline lookup yields CDR1 ENHRY and CDR2 SYGVKD. Separately, the same data were catalogued under a study of T cells in Graves' hyperthyroidism and ophthalmopathy. As reported in that work: First-round RT-PCR of the TCR CDR3 relied on the HTBI primer set.

V usage is TRBV10-3 and J usage is TRBJ2-7; possibly TRBD1 for D (5 bases). The sequencing here drew on peripheral blood mononuclear cells (PBMCs), taken at new diagnosis, from a patient treated with antithyroid drugs. The receptor's source is a woman in her late teens or twenties with Graves disease. CDR3 DNA: TGTGCCATCAGTGCCGGGCGACAGTCCTACGAGCAGTACTTC. This gives the protein CAISAGRQSYEQYF.